These T cell receptor beta chains were read from a single sample in a study of siplizumab effects on memory and regulatory T cells. Here immunoSEQ multiplex PCR was the method, and the copy in TCRdb shows in-frame clones only, minus some. The sample records about 50,000 clones, roughly 92% being singletons. The specimen was CD8+ T cells sorted from blood. These receptor sequences come from a human donor in good health. CDR3s include the opening cysteine and the closing phenylalanine or tryptophan. The D gene is left open where the match is weak. The size field is filled for only some rows; it gives once, few, many or a size class.

j_call,d_call,clone_size,v_call,cdr3_nt,cdr3_aa
TRBJ2-7,TRBD2,once,TRBV7-9,TGTGCCAGCAGCCCCGGGGGGGGCGCCTACGAGCAGTACTTC,CASSPGGGAYEQYF
TRBJ2-3,TRBD1,.,TRBV19,TGTGCCAGTAGTATAGGGGGGACAGGGGGCGATACGCAGTATTTT,CASSIGGTGGDTQYF
TRBJ1-2,.,.,TRBV27,TGTGCCAGCAGCCAAAAACGAGCAGGGGCGGGTTACTATGGCTACACCTTC,CASSQKRAGAGYYGYTF
TRBJ2-7,.,once,TRBV11-3,TGTGCCAGCAGCCCACGGGACCGGTACGAGCAGTACTTC,CASSPRDRYEQYF
TRBJ2-3,.,.,TRBV25-1,TGTGCCAGCAGTGAACCCGACCGGACAGTCCGAAGTGGAGATACGCAGTATTTT,CASSEPDRTVRSGDTQYF
TRBJ2-2,.,.,TRBV29-1,TGCAGCGTTTCTCAGGGGTCCGGGGAGCTGTTTTTT,CSVSQGSGELFF
TRBJ2-2,TRBD2,.,TRBV11-2,TGTGCCAGCAGCCCCCCCGGGGGGTCGGTCACCGGGGAGCTGTTTTTT,CASSPPGGSVTGELFF
TRBJ2-7,TRBD2,.,TRBV19,TGTGCCAGTAGTATAAATAGCGGGAGCAACGAGCAGTACTTC,CASSINSGSNEQYF
TRBJ1-2,.,.,TRBV27,TGTGCCAGCAGTATCACGGGAACCTATGGCTACACCTTC,CASSITGTYGYTF
TRBJ1-5,TRBD1,.,TRBV9,TGTGCCAGCAGCGAGGGACAGCGAGGGCCCCAGCATTTT,CASSEGQRGPQHF
TRBJ2-1,TRBD2,.,TRBV19,TGTGCCAGTACCGCACTAGCGGGAGCTTACAATGAGCAGTTCTTC,CASTALAGAYNEQFF
TRBJ2-7,.,.,TRBV5-6,TGTGCCAGCAGCTTCAAATCAAATCACGCAGCATCCCAATACGAGCAGTACTTC,CASSFKSNHAASQYEQYF
TRBJ2-1,.,.,TRBV28,TGTGCCAGCAGCCCAACAGGGGAGGACAATGAGCAGTTCTTC,CASSPTGEDNEQFF
TRBJ2-7,.,.,TRBV7-9,TGTGCCAGCAGCTTAGAATCCAAGGGTTTGTACGAGCAGTACTTC,CASSLESKGLYEQYF
TRBJ2-1,.,once,TRBV27,TGTGCCAGCGGATTGGGGTTATCAGCCGACAATGAGCAGTTCTTC,CASGLGLSADNEQFF
TRBJ2-7,.,.,TRBV28,TGTGCCAGCAGTTTAATAGGGGTGGGCTACGAGCAGTACTTC,CASSLIGVGYEQYF
TRBJ2-7,.,.,TRBV6-6,TGTGCCAGCAGTTACTCACAGGCTAGCCTCTCCTACGAGCAGTACTTC,CASSYSQASLSYEQYF
TRBJ2-2,TRBD2,.,TRBV5-4,TGTGCCAGCAGGGCAACGGGACTAAACACCGGGGAGCTGTTTTTT,CASRATGLNTGELFF
TRBJ1-5,.,.,TRBV6-1,TGTGCCAGCAGTGAGGGTTCATTTGGGCAATATAGCAATCAGCCCCAGCATTTT,CASSEGSFGQYSNQPQHF
TRBJ2-7,TRBD1,.,TRBV7-9,TGTGCCAGCAGCGGTGAATCCGGACAGGGGGCTCTTTACGAGCAGTACTTC,CASSGESGQGALYEQYF
TRBJ2-3,TRBD1,.,TRBV4-1,TGCGCCAGCAGCCAAGTCCCGCCTGGGACAGGGGGAACAGATACGCAGTATTTT,CASSQVPPGTGGTDTQYF
TRBJ2-1,.,.,TRBV27,TGTGCCAGCATCCCGGCATCACAGGGACGGAACAATGAGCAGTTCTTC,CASIPASQGRNNEQFF
TRBJ2-1,.,.,TRBV7-3,TGTGCCAGCAGCTCAGACGGAGCATTCAATGAGCAGTTCTTC,CASSSDGAFNEQFF
TRBJ2-7,.,.,TRBV13,TGTGCCAGCAGCTTAGACATGAGCTCCTACGAGCAGTACTTC,CASSLDMSSYEQYF
TRBJ2-7,.,.,TRBV4-1,TGCGCCAGCAGTTCTCCCATGAGTTACGAGCAGTACTTC,CASSSPMSYEQYF
TRBJ1-1,.,.,TRBV11-3,TGTGCCAGCAGCTTAGATCCCCCTCGGCGACAGGAACCCTTGAACACTGAAGCTTTCTTT,CASSLDPPRRQEPLNTEAFF
TRBJ2-7,TRBD2,.,TRBV7-6,TGTGCCAGCACCCCGACTAGCGGGAGATACCACGAGCAGTACTTC,CASTPTSGRYHEQYF
TRBJ2-7,.,.,TRBV6-1,TGTGCCAGCAGTGATATGGTGGGATCCCACACCTACGAGCAGTACTTC,CASSDMVGSHTYEQYF
TRBJ2-1,.,once,TRBV9,TGTGCCAGCAGCGTCCAGACTAATTACAATGAGCAGTTCTTC,CASSVQTNYNEQFF
TRBJ2-7,.,.,TRBV7-7,TGTGCCAGCAGCTTAAGTCCTTCGGGGGGCCCCTCCTACGAGCAGTACTTC,CASSLSPSGGPSYEQYF
TRBJ2-7,.,.,TRBV11-2,TGTGCCAGCAACCAGGGAGGACTCACCGCCTACGAGCAGTACTTC,CASNQGGLTAYEQYF
TRBJ2-2,TRBD2,.,TRBV11-2,TGTGCCAGCAGCTGGGGGACTAGCGGGGACACCGGGGAGCTGTTTTTT,CASSWGTSGDTGELFF
TRBJ1-1,.,.,TRBV11-2,TGTGCCAGCAGCTTAGATCTGGGAACTGAAGCTTTCTTT,CASSLDLGTEAFF
TRBJ2-1,TRBD2,once,TRBV10-3,TGTGCCATCAGTGGGCTAGCGGGAGTTTTAGGCAATGAGCAGTTCTTC,CAISGLAGVLGNEQFF
TRBJ2-7,.,.,TRBV27,TGTGCCAGCAGTTTATTAGGGATGGGTGCGGAGCAGTACTTC,CASSLLGMGAEQYF
TRBJ2-1,.,.,TRBV6-1,TGTGCCAGCAGTGAAGTCCCGAGGTCGAGCGATGAGCAGTTCTTC,CASSEVPRSSDEQFF
TRBJ2-1,.,.,TRBV27,TGTGCCAGCAGTTTGCCCGGGAATGAGCAGTTCTTC,CASSLPGNEQFF
TRBJ1-2,TRBD1,.,TRBV9,TGTGCCAGCAGCGTAGCTGAGAAACAGGGGTCCTCTAACTATGGCTACACCTTC,CASSVAEKQGSSNYGYTF
TRBJ2-3,TRBD2,.,TRBV27,TGTGCCAGCAGTTCTCTCGGACTAGTTGGTACGCAGTATTTT,CASSSLGLVGTQYF
TRBJ1-3,.,.,TRBV9,TGTGCCAGCAGCGACAGTGCCGGAAACACCATATATTTT,CASSDSAGNTIYF
TRBJ2-3,.,.,TRBV19,TGTGCCAGTAGCCGAAGACTGTTCACAGATACGCAGTATTTT,CASSRRLFTDTQYF
TRBJ1-2,.,.,TRBV27,TGTGCCAGCAGTTTAGGGCGGAACTATGGCTACACCTTC,CASSLGRNYGYTF
TRBJ2-7,TRBD2,.,TRBV4-1,TGCGCCAGCAGCCAAGTTGCGGCGGGAGACTCCTACGAGCAGTACTTC,CASSQVAAGDSYEQYF
TRBJ2-7,.,.,TRBV21-1,TGTGCCAGCGACAGGGGTCCAGCATTTCCCACCTACGAGCAGTACTTC,CASDRGPAFPTYEQYF
TRBJ1-1,.,.,TRBV5-6,TGTGCCAGCAGCCTAACTTACGTCGCAGAAGCTTTCTTT,CASSLTYVAEAFF
TRBJ2-7,.,.,TRBV18,TGTGCCAGCTCATCAGGTAGCTCCTACGAGCAGTACTTC,CASSSGSSYEQYF
TRBJ2-7,TRBD2,.,TRBV28,TGTGCCAGCGGCGGGAGGATTAACGAGCAGTACTTC,CASGGRINEQYF
TRBJ2-7,.,.,TRBV28,TGTGCCAGCAGTCCCCGCTGGGCCTACGAGCAGTACTTC,CASSPRWAYEQYF
TRBJ2-1,.,few,TRBV27,TGTGCCAGCAGTTTAGCATCTTACAATGAGCAGTTCTTC,CASSLASYNEQFF